This note documents a single T cell receptor (beta chain) sequence. Antigen specificity is unknown. Compared with germline, one end of the junction differs, possibly owing to a read error. This entry belongs to a study of cytomegalovirus exposure and HLA in healthy donors. The overall study: Caucasian-associated ancestry cluster membership applied to around 80% of around 400 genotyped donors.

PCR primers comprised 60 Vbeta and 13 Jbeta primers. Sequenced by immunoSEQ multiplex PCR; TCRdb stores in-frame clones only, minus some. The sample lists about 200,000 clones; around 77% were seen once. The CDR3 totals 15 residues. CDR1 and CDR2 from the germline V gene are MNHEY and SVGAGI. The study's findings and limits: A missense DCLRE1C variant was associated with V- and J-gene trimming of TCR beta chains in a later analysis, and an independent cohort replicated the association. Among TCR beta chains, those listed as cytomegalovirus-associated numbered fewer than 200. Later analysis identified several of the most significant clusters that appeared linked to common viral pathogens.

The chain uses TRBV6-5 and TRBJ1-2; 7 positions agree with TRBD1. The specimen sequenced was PBMCs. This receptor was taken from a woman aged 30 to 39 in good health and CMV-seronegative. CDR3 DNA sequence: TGTGCCAGCAGTTACTCAACCGATGACAGGGATGGCTACCCCTTC. Protein sequence: CASSYSTDDRDGYPF.